This T cell receptor beta chain was found in a study of cytomegalovirus exposure and HLA in healthy donors. Turning to this clone: Its matching antigen is unknown.

Study findings and constraints: Researchers reported in a later analysis that common viral pathogens appeared linked to several top clusters. Association of 17,000 or so TCR beta sequences with HLA alleles was found at 0.05 false discovery rate in a later analysis.

Researchers ran the PCR with 60 Vbeta and 13 Jbeta primers. Clones were read by immunoSEQ multiplex PCR, and TCRdb kept only the in-frame ones, dropping some. Here the sample spans 150,000 or so clones, roughly 73% being singletons. This CDR3 spans 15 amino acids. The V gene's germline CDR1 is MDHEN and CDR2 SYDVKM. Trimming left V 3 bases short and J 0 bases short, with 11 bases between. V is TRBV28 and J is TRBJ1-1; D might be TRBD1 (6 bases). The source of this sequence is a woman aged 18-35 years in good health and CMV-seronegative. Specimen: PBMCs. CDR3 in amino acids: CASSFQQGLNTEAFF. The CDR3 coding sequence is TGTGCCAGCAGTTTCCAACAGGGTCTGAACACTGAAGCTTTCTTT.